This T cell receptor beta chain came from a study of blood T cell repertoires in COVID-19 (dated by TCRdb to the early 2020s). Regarding the research as a whole: Samples covering the acute and convalescent phases of COVID-19 were provided by collaborators in the United States, Italy and Spain. The material from the prospective study consisted of cDNA or gDNA derived from T cells, B-cell-depleted T cells, or PBMCs. The samples were drawn from the first 160 participants of the ongoing ImmuneRACE study and from about 1,200 subjects provided by 6 global collaborators. Where HLA class I and class II types were available, the types were taken from metadata supplied by the sample provider, not from assay-based typing. Subjects who had been exposed to COVID-19, were actively infected with it, or had recovered from it provided the deeply sampled blood TCRbeta repertoires that made up the dataset. Nearly every sample came with metadata listing a de-identified subject ID, COVID-19 status, age in years and sex. The repertoires were released in a freely available public database intended as a resource for research on the immune response to SARS-CoV-2.

The immunoSEQ Assay, a bias-controlled multiplex PCR, was used to amplify TCRbeta CDR3 regions from genomic DNA. Per the authors' processing: The number of nucleated cells in each sample was estimated from the amplification of reference gene primers within the assay. To quantify the absolute abundance of each unique TCRbeta CDR3 rearrangement, sequence reads were collapsed and filtered. Productive Simpson clonality was computed per sample as the square root of Simpson's diversity index over productive rearrangements. Entries here come from immuneACCESS through TCRdb and include only in-frame sequences with V and J called. Some clones fail to appear in such tables; in the studies checked, an unresolved V gene covers under half of the shortfall, and the cause of the remainder is unknown. The V and J calls and clone size were taken over from that table, and D and trimming were inferred from the DNA. For this sample the table gives about 99,000 clones, of which approximately 83% were detected only once. 2.5% to 3.5% of the sample is held by the ten biggest clonotypes.

Study-wide conclusions, independent of this receptor: The amount of clinical and demographic metadata varied by source and participant and was provided uncurated.

On this clone: Its specific antigen is unknown. No qualities accompany the bases; no much larger clone lies one base away.

The collaborating institutions used their own protocols to collect whole blood in K2EDTA tubes. For TCRbeta analysis, collaborators shipped samples in one of three forms: frozen whole blood, isolated PBMCs, or DNA extracted from either of those sample types. The clonotype was recovered from a woman at least 80 years old with active or convalescent COVID-19. Sequencing was performed on peripheral blood.

The CDR3 has the sequence CASSPGTGEEKLFF. The sequence in DNA is TGTGCCAGCTCACCCGGGACTGGGGAAGAAAAACTGTTTTTT. The chain uses TRBV18 and TRBJ1-4, with TRBD1 perhaps the D gene, on 5 matching bases. The CDR3 starts with the cysteine, ends with the phenylalanine, and has 14 residues. The CDR3 DNA has 42 bases and is translated from base 1. V drops 3 bases and J drops 8 bases, leaving 13 bases in between. Looking up the germline V gene yields CDR1 KGHSH and CDR2 LQKENI.